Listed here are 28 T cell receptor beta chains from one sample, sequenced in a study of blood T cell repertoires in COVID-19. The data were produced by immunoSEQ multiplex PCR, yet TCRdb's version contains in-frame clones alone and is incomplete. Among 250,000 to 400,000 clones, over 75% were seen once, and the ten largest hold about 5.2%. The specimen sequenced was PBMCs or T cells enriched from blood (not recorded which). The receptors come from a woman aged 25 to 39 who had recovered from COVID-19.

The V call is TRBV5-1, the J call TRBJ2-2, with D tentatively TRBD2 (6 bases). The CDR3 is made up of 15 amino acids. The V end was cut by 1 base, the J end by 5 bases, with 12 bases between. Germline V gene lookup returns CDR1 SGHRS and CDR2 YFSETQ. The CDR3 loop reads CASSLFGEVTGELFF. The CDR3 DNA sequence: TGCGCCAGCAGCTTGTTCGGGGAGGTAACCGGGGAGCTGTTTTTT.

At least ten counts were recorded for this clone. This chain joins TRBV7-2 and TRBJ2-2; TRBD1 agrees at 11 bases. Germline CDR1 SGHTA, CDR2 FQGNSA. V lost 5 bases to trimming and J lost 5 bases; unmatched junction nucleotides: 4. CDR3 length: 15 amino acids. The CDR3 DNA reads TGTGCCAGCAGCAAGGACAGGGGGCGGACCGGGGAGCTGTTTTTT. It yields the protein CASSKDRGRTGELFF.

The CDR3 DNA is TGCGCCAGCAGCCATCAATTCCAAACAGGGATCACCTACGAGCAGTACTTC. Its protein product is CASSHQFQTGITYEQYF. V usage is TRBV4-3 and J usage is TRBJ2-7; tentative D call: TRBD1 (6 bases). CDR1 LGHNA and CDR2 YSLEER come from the germline V gene. The CDR3 totals 17 residues. V was trimmed by 3 bases and J by 2 bases, leaving 20 bases between them.

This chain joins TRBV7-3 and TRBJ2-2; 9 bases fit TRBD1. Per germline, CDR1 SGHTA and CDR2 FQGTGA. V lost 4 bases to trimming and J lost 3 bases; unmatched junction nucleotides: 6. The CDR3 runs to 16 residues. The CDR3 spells CASSYNRGRDTGELFF. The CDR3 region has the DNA TGTGCCAGCAGCTATAACAGGGGGCGGGACACCGGGGAGCTGTTTTTT.

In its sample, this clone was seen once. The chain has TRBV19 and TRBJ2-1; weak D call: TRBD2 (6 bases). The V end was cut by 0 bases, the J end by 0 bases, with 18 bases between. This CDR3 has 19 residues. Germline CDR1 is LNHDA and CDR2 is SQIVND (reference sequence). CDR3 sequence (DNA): TGTGCCAGTAGTATAGACGGGACTCCAACAGAAATCTCCTACAATGAGCAGTTCTTC. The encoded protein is CASSIDGTPTEISYNEQFF.

CDR3 sequence: CASSVEGIGYTF. The CDR3 region has the DNA TGTGCCAGCAGCGTAGAGGGGATTGGCTACACCTTC. The chain links TRBV9 to TRBJ1-2, with D perhaps TRBD1 (5 bases). CDR3 length equals 12 residues. Germline V gene lookup returns CDR1 SGDLS and CDR2 YYNGEE. Deletions cut 0 bases from V and 7 bases from J, with 7 bases between.

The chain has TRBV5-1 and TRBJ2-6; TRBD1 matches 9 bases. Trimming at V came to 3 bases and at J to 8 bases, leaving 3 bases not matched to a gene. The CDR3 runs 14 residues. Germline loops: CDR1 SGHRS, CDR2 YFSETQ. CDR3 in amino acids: CASSSGQGTNVLTF. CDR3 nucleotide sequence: TGCGCCAGCAGCTCGGGACAGGGCACCAACGTCCTGACTTTC.

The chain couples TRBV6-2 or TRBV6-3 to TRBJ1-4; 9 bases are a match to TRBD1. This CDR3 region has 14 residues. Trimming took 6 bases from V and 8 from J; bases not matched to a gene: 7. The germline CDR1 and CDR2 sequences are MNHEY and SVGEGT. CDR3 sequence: CASSPGQGGEKLFF. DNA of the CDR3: TGTGCCAGCAGCCCGGGACAGGGAGGCGAAAAACTGTTTTTT.

CDR3 amino acids: CASSLTGFGNTIYF. The CDR3 DNA sequence: TGCGCCAGCAGCTTGACGGGATTCGGAAACACCATATATTTT. This chain connects TRBV5-1 to TRBJ1-3; D ambiguous. The germline CDR1 and CDR2 sequences are SGHRS and YFSETQ. The CDR3 covers 14 residues. Between the trimmed V and J ends, which lost 1 base and 4 bases, there was a span of 9 bases.

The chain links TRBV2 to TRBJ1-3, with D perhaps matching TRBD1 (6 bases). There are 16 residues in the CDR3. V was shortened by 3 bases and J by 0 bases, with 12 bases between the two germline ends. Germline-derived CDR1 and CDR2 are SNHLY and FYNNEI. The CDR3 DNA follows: TGTGCCAGCAGTGATCTGGGGGCAAGCTCTGGAAACACCATATATTTT. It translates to CASSDLGASSGNTIYF.

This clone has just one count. CDR3 bases: TGTGCCAGCAGCTTAGCGAGTCGAGAGACAGATACGCAGTATTTT. This gives the protein CASSLASRETDTQYF. The genes are TRBV7-9 and TRBJ2-3, with D hard to call. V was clipped by 0 bases and J by 3 bases, with 10 bases between them. Germline CDR1 and CDR2: SEHNR and FQNEAQ (reference sequence). This CDR3 region has 15 residues.

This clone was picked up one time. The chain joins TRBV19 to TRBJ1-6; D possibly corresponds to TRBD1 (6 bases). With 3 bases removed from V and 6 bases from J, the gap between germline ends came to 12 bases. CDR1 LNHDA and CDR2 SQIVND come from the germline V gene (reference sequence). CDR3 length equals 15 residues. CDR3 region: CASSIAGAVNSPLHF. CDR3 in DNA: TGTGCCAGTAGTATCGCGGGGGCGGTTAATTCACCCCTCCACTTT.

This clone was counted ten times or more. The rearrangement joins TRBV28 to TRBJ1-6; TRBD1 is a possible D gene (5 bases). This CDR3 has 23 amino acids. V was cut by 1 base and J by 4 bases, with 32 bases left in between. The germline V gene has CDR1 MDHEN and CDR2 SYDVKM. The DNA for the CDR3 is TGTGCCAGCAGTTTATACCTCAGGGCTGTGATCCCCCCACAATCTCCATATAATTCACCCCTCCACTTT. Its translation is CASSLYLRAVIPPQSPYNSPLHF. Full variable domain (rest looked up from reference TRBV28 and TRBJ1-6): DVKVTQSSRYLVKRTGEKVFLECVQDMDHENMFWYRQDPGLGLRLIYFSYDVKMKEKGDIPEGYSVSREKKERFSLILESASTNQTSMYLCASSLYLRAVIPPQSPYNSPLHFGNGTRLTVT.

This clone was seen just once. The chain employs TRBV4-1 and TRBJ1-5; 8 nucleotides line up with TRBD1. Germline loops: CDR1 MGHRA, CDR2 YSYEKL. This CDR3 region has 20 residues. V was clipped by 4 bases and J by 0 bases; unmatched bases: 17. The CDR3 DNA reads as TGCGCCAGCAGCCTGAGGGGGGGACAGGACCCCGCGAATAGCAATCAGCCCCAGCATTTT. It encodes CASSLRGGQDPANSNQPQHF.

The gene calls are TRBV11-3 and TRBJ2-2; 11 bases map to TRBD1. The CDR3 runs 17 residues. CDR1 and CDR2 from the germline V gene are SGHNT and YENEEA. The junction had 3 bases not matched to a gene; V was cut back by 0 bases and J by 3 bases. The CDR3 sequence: CASSLDPGQGDTGELFF. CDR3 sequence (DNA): TGTGCCAGCAGCTTAGACCCGGGACAGGGGGACACCGGGGAGCTGTTTTTT.

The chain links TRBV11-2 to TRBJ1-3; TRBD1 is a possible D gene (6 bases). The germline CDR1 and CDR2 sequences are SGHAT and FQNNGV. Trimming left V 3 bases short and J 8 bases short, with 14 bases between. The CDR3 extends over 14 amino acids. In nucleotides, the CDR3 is TGTGCCAGCAGCTTGGGACATCATCTGGACACCATATATTTT. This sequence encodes CASSLGHHLDTIYF.

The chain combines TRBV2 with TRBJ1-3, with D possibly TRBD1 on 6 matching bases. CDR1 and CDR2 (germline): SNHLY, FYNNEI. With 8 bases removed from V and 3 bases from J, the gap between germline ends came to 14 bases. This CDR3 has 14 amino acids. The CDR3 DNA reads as TGTGCCAGCCTCCAGGGGACCCATGGAAACACCATATATTTT. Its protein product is CASLQGTHGNTIYF.

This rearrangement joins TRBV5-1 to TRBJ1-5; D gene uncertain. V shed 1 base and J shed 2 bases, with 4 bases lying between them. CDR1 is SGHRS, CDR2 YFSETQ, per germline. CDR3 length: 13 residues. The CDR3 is CASSLSGNQPQHF. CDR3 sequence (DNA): TGCGCCAGCAGCTTGTCGGGCAATCAGCCCCAGCATTTT.

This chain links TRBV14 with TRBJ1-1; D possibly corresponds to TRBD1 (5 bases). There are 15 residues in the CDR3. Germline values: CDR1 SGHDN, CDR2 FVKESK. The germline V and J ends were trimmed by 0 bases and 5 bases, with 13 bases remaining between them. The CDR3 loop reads CASSQDVGGYTEAFF. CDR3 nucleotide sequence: TGTGCCAGCAGCCAAGATGTGGGGGGATATACTGAAGCTTTCTTT.

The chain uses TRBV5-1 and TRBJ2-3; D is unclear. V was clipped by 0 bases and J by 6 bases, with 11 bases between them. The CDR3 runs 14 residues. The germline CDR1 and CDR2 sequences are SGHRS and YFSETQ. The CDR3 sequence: CASSLGGTRDTQYF. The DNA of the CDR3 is TGCGCCAGCAGCTTGGGAGGAACGAGGGATACGCAGTATTTT.

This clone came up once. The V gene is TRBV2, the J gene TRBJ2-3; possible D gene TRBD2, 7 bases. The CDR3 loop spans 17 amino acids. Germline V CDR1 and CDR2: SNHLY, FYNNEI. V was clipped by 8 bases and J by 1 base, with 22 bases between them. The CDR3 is CASSGPQAGAGTDTQYF. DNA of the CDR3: TGTGCCAGCTCGGGCCCACAGGCGGGGGCTGGCACAGATACGCAGTATTTT. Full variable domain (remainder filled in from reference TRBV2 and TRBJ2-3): EPEVTQTPSHQVTQMGQEVILRCVPISNHLYFYWYRQILGQKVEFLVSFYNNEISEKSEIFDDQFSVERPDGSNFTLKIRSTKLEDSAMYFCASSGPQAGAGTDTQYFGPGTRLTVL.

The CDR3 DNA reads as TGTGCCAGCAGCTTGGCGGGAGGAGGCTACACCTTC. Residues: CASSLAGGGYTF. The J gene is TRBJ1-2, the V gene TRBV6-5, with D unresolved. The CDR3 contains 12 residues. Trimming cost V 6 bases and J 8 bases, with 13 bases left between them. Germline V CDR1 and CDR2: MNHEY, SVGAGI.

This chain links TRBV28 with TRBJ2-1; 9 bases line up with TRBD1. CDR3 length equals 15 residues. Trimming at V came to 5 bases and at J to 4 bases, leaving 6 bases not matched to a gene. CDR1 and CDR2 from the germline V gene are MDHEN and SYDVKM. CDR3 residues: CASSPTGTGYNEQFF. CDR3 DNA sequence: TGTGCCAGCAGTCCGACCGGGACAGGGTACAATGAGCAGTTCTTC.

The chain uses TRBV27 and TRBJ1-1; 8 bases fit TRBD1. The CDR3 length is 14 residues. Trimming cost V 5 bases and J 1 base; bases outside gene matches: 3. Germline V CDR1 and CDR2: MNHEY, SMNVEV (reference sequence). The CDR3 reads CASSGQGRNTEAFF. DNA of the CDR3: TGTGCCAGCAGTGGACAGGGAAGGAACACTGAAGCTTTCTTT.

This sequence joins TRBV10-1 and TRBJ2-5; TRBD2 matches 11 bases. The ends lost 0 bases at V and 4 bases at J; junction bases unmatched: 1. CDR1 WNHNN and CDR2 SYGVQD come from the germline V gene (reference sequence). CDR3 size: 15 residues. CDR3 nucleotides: TGCGCCAGCAGTGAGTCCGGACTAGCGGGAGAGACCCAGTACTTC. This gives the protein CASSESGLAGETQYF.

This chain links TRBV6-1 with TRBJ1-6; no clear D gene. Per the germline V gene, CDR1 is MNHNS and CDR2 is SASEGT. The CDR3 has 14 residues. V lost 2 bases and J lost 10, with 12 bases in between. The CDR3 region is CASSESVTTSPLHF. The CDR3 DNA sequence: TGTGCCAGCAGTGAAAGTGTGACAACATCACCCCTCCACTTT.

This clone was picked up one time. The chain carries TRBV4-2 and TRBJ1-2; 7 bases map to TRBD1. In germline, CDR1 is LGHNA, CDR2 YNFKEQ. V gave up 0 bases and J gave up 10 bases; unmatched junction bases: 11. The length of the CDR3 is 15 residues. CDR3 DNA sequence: TGTGCCAGCAGCCAAGAGGAGGGGGCAGTCCGTGACTACACCTTC. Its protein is CASSQEEGAVRDYTF.

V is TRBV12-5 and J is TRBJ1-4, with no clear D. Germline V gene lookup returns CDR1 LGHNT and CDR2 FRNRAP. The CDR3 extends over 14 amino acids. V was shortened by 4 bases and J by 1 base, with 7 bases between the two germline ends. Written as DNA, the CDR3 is TGTGCTAGTGGTTCGATAGAAACTAATGAAAAACTGTTTTTT. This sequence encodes CASGSIETNEKLFF.